This entry is about one T cell receptor (beta chain). Germline loops: CDR1 SGHAT, CDR2 FQNNGV. The CDR3 is 14 residues long. With 5 bases clipped from V and 1 base from J, the junction kept 5 bases outside the gene matches. This entry comes from a study of cytomegalovirus exposure and HLA in healthy donors. This table comes from immunoSEQ multiplex PCR, and its TCRdb copy is limited to in-frame clones, with some not included. The sample holds more than 150,000 clones, around 90% seen once. Sequenced: PBMCs. The sequence came from a man between 18 and 35 years old in good health and CMV-seronegative. The J gene is TRBJ2-7, the V gene TRBV11-2; 7 bases align to TRBD1. The DNA of the CDR3 is TGTGCCAGCAGCCCGACGACAGGGTCCTACGAGCAGTACTTC. It specifies CASSPTTGSYEQYF.